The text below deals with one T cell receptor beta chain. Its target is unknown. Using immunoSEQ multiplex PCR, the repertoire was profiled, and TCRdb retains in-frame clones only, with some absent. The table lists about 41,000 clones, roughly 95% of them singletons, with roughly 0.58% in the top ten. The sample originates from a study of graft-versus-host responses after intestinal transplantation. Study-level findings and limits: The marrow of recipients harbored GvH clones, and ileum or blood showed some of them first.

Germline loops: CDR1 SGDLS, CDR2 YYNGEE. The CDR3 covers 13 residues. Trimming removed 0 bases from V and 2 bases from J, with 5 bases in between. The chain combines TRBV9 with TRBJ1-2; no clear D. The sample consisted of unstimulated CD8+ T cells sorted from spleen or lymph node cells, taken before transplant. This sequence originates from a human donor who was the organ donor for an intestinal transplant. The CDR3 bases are TGTGCCAGCAGCGTAGGGGAGAACTATGGCTACACCTTC. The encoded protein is CASSVGENYGYTF. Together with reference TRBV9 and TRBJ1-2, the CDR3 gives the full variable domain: DSGVTQTPKHLITATGQRVTLRCSPRSGDLSVYWYQQSLDQGLQFLIQYYNGEERAKGNILERFSAQQFPDLHSELNLSSLELGDSALYFCASSVGENYGYTFGSGTRLTVV.